Below, 13 T cell receptor beta chains from the same sample are listed, as sequenced in a study of CD8 T cells in ankylosing spondylitis. One entry per CDR3 protein results from TCRdb running MiXCR on the 5' RACE reads. The sample holds 200,000 to 250,000 distinct CDR3 sequences, roughly 32% seen once. Sequencing was done on a sample of blood, either unsorted or a sorted T cell fraction (not recorded which). These receptors were taken from a male donor with ankylosing spondylitis or in good health (not recorded which).

Many counts were recorded for this clonotype. The J gene is TRBJ1-2, the V gene TRBV20-1; 7 bases map to TRBD1. Germline assignment: CDR1 DFQATT and CDR2 SNEGSKA (reference sequence). The CDR3 is 16 residues long. Trimming removed 4 bases from V and 4 bases from J; junction bases left unmatched: 15. The CDR3 loop is CSAKGQLGTLIYGYTF. The DNA for the CDR3 is TGCAGTGCTAAGGGACAGCTCGGAACCCTTATCTATGGCTACACCTTC.

V usage is TRBV12-3 or TRBV12-4 and J usage is TRBJ2-3; tentative D call: TRBD1 (6 bases). V lost 5 bases, J lost 2 bases, and 11 bases lay in between. This CDR3 has 14 amino acids. The CDR3 protein is CASSIDRLTDTQYF. The CDR3 coding sequence is TGTGCCAGCAGTATCGACAGGCTCACAGATACGCAGTATTTT.

This clonotype appeared a few times. The CDR3 loop is CASNWTGLSTDTQYF. DNA of the CDR3: TGTGCCAGCAACTGGACAGGTCTTAGCACAGATACGCAGTATTTT. The rearrangement uses TRBV7-7 and TRBJ2-3; 7 nucleotides align to TRBD1. The junction had 7 bases not matched to a gene; V was cut back by 7 bases and J by 0 bases. The CDR3 has 15 residues. Germline V CDR1 and CDR2: SSHAT, FNYEAQ (reference sequence).

This chain links TRBV2 with TRBJ2-3; no clear D gene. The CDR3 is 11 residues long. Trimming shortened V by 4 bases and J by 4 bases, and 3 bases separated the two germline ends. Germline V lookup: CDR1 SNHLY, CDR2 FYNNEI. The CDR3 DNA follows: TGTGCCAGCAGTGTTCCAGATACGCAGTATTTT. Translation: CASSVPDTQYF.

This clonotype was counted between two and nine times. This chain joins TRBV12-3 or TRBV12-4 and TRBJ2-1; D gene uncertain. The CDR3 consists of 15 residues. Trimming took 3 bases from V and 0 from J, leaving 9 bases between them. The CDR3 DNA reads TGTGCCAGCAGTTTTGCAGGAAGCTCCTACAATGAGCAGTTCTTC. Its translation is CASSFAGSSYNEQFF.

This clonotype was detected only a few times. The chain has TRBV19 and TRBJ2-3; possibly TRBD1 or TRBD2 for D (6 bases each). V lost 7 bases and J lost 4, with 18 bases in between. Germline V gives CDR1 LNHDA, CDR2 SQIVND (reference sequence). The CDR3 has 15 amino acids. CDR3: CASTPFGGGSDTQYF. DNA for the CDR3: TGTGCCAGTACGCCCTTCGGGGGCGGCTCAGATACGCAGTATTTT.

This clonotype appeared a few times. The V call is TRBV20-1, the J call TRBJ2-5, with D perhaps matching TRBD2 (5 bases). CDR3 length: 14 amino acids. Per the germline V gene, CDR1 is DFQATT and CDR2 is SNEGSKA (reference sequence). The V and J ends lost 6 bases and 5 bases respectively, with 19 bases between them. The CDR3 sequence: CSARRAVVGETQYF. CDR3 DNA: TGCAGTGCGCGAAGAGCGGTGGTAGGGGAGACCCAGTACTTC.

In its sample, this clonotype was seen a few times. This chain joins TRBV5-1 and TRBJ2-3; D possibly matches TRBD1 or TRBD2 (6 bases each). V was trimmed by 7 bases and J by 3 bases, leaving 18 bases between them. Germline lookup yields CDR1 SGHRS and CDR2 YFSETQ. The CDR3 consists of 15 residues. The CDR3 nucleotides read TGCGCCAGCTCCCCAGTGGGGGGCCGGACAGATACGCAGTATTTT. Its protein product is CASSPVGGRTDTQYF.

The CDR3 region is CASSSGTPDTGELFF. The CDR3 bases are TGTGCCAGCAGCTCCGGGACTCCAGACACCGGGGAGCTGTTTTTT. The chain links TRBV7-2 to TRBJ2-2, with D maybe TRBD2 (6 bases). The germline V and J ends were trimmed by 4 bases and 3 bases, with 12 bases remaining between them. CDR3 length: 15 residues. The V gene's germline CDR1 is SGHTA and CDR2 FQGNSA.

The chain combines TRBV12-3 or TRBV12-4 with TRBJ2-5, with D possibly being TRBD1 (5 bases). V was pared by 3 bases and J by 4 bases, with 15 bases between. CDR3 length: 15 amino acids. The CDR3 region is CASSFSAGLLETQYF. In DNA form, the CDR3 reads TGTGCCAGCAGTTTTTCGGCAGGGTTGTTAGAGACCCAGTACTTC.

The J gene is TRBJ2-1, the V gene TRBV7-3, with unresolved D. V lost 5 bases and J lost 2, with 13 bases in between. The CDR3 contains 15 residues. The V gene's germline CDR1 is SGHTA and CDR2 FQGTGA. The CDR3 region is CASSQGPSTYNEQFF. CDR3 bases: TGTGCCAGCAGCCAAGGACCTTCAACCTACAATGAGCAGTTCTTC.

This clonotype turned up a few times. The chain couples TRBV5-6 to TRBJ2-2; D is unresolved. The CDR3 sequence is 14 residues long. V lost 1 base to trimming and J lost 6 bases, with 10 bases between them. The germline CDR1 and CDR2 sequences are SGHDT and YYEEEE. In nucleotides, the CDR3 is TGTGCCAGCAGCTTGTATAGGGTCGCCGGGGAGCTGTTTTTT. Translating gives CASSLYRVAGELFF.

This clonotype was counted at least ten times. The chain has TRBV10-3 and TRBJ2-7, with a possible D match to TRBD1 (6 bases). The germline V gene encodes CDR1 ENHRY and CDR2 SYGVKD. The CDR3 consists of 14 residues. Deletions cut 3 bases from V and 1 base from J, with 10 bases between. CDR3: CAISDTGSSYEQYF. CDR3 coding DNA: TGTGCCATCAGTGACACAGGGTCGTCCTACGAGCAGTACTTC.